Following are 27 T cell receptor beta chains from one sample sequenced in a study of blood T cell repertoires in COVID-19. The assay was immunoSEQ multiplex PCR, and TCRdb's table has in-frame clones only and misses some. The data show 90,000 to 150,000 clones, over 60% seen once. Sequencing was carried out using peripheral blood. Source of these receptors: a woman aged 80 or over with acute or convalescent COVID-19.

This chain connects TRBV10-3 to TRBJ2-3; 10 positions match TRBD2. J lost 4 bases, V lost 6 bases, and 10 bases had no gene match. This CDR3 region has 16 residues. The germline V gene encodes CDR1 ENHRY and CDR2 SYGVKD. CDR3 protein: CAISSSGTSDSDTQYF. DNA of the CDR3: TGTGCCATCAGCAGTTCCGGGACTAGCGATTCAGATACGCAGTATTTT.

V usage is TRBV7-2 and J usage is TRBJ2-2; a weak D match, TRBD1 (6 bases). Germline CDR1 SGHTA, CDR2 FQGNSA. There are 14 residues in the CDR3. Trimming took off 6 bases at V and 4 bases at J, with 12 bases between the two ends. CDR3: CASRPQGITGELFF. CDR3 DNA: TGTGCCAGCAGGCCTCAGGGGATCACCGGGGAGCTGTTTTTT. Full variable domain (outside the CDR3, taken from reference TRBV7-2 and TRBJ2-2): GAGVSQSPSNKVTEKGKDVELRCDPISGHTALYWYRQSLGQGLEFLIYFQGNSAPDKSGLPSDRFSAERTGGSVSTLTIQRTQQEDSAVYLCASRPQGITGELFFGEGSRLTVL.

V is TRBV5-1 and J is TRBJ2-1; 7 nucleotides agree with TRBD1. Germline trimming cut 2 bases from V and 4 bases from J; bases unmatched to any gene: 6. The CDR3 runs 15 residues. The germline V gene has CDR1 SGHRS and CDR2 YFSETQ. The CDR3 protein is CASSLMAGGYNEQFF. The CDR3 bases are TGCGCCAGCAGCTTAATGGCAGGGGGATACAATGAGCAGTTCTTC. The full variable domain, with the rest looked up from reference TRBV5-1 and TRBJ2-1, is KAGVTQTPRYLIKTRGQQVTLSCSPISGHRSVSWYQQTPGQGLQFLFEYFSETQRNKGNFPGRFSGRQFSNSRSEMNVSTLELGDSALYLCASSLMAGGYNEQFFGPGTRLTVL.

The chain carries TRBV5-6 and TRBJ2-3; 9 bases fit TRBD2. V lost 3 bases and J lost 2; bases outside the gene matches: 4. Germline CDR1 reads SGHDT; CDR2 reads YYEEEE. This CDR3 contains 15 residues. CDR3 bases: TGTGCCAGCAGCTCGCTAGCGGGGCTCACAGATACGCAGTATTTT. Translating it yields CASSSLAGLTDTQYF.

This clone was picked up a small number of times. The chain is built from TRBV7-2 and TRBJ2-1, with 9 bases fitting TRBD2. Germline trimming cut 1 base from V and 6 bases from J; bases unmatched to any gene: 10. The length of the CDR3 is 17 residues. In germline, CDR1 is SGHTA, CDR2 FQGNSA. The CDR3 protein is CASSLVASGAQGNEQFF. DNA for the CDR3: TGTGCCAGCAGCTTAGTGGCTAGCGGGGCCCAGGGCAATGAGCAGTTCTTC.

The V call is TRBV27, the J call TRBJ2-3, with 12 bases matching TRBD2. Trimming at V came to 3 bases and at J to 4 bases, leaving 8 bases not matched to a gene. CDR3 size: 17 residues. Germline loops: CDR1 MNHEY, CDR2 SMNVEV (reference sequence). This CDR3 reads CASSLTSGGFRADTQYF. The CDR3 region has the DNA TGTGCCAGCAGTTTGACTAGCGGGGGTTTTAGGGCAGATACGCAGTATTTT.

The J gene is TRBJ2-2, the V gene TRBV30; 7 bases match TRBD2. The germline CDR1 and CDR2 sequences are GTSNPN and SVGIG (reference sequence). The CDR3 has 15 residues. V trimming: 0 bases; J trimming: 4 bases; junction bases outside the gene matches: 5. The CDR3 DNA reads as TGTGCCTGGAGTGTAGCGGGGAAGGCCACCGGGGAGCTGTTTTTT. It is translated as CAWSVAGKATGELFF.

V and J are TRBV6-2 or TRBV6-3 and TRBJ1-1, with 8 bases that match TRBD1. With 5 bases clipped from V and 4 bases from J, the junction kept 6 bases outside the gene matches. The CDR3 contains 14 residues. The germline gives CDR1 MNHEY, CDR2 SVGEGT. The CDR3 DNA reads TGTGCCAGCAGTGCGGACAGGGCATCCACTGAAGCTTTCTTT. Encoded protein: CASSADRASTEAFF.

For the CDR3, the DNA is TGTGCCAGCAGCGTAGCGAACGTTCCGGGAGAGGTCTACAATGAGCAGTTCTTC. Translated, it gives CASSVANVPGEVYNEQFF. The rearrangement links TRBV9 to TRBJ2-1; D is perhaps TRBD2 (6 bases). Trimming cost V 0 bases and J 3 bases, with 19 bases left between them. Germline V gene data show CDR1 as SGDLS and CDR2 as YYNGEE. The CDR3 loop spans 18 amino acids. Combining the CDR3 with reference TRBV9 and TRBJ2-1 gives the whole variable domain DSGVTQTPKHLITATGQRVTLRCSPRSGDLSVYWYQQSLDQGLQFLIQYYNGEERAKGNILERFSAQQFPDLHSELNLSSLELGDSALYFCASSVANVPGEVYNEQFFGPGTRLTVL.

This chain's CDR3 is CASSLGQGADQPQHF. CDR3 nucleotide sequence: TGCGCCAGCAGCTTGGGGCAGGGGGCAGATCAGCCCCAGCATTTT. This rearrangement joins TRBV5-1 to TRBJ1-5; 8 bases match TRBD1. V lost 0 bases to trimming and J lost 5 bases; unmatched junction nucleotides: 4. The CDR3 runs to 15 residues. Per germline, CDR1 SGHRS and CDR2 YFSETQ.

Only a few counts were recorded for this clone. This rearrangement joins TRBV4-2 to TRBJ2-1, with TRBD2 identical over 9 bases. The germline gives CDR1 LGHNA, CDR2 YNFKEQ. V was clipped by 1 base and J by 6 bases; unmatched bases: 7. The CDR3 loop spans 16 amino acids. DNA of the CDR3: TGTGCCAGCAGCCAAGTTGGGACTAGCTTAGGCAATGAGCAGTTCTTC. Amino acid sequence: CASSQVGTSLGNEQFF.

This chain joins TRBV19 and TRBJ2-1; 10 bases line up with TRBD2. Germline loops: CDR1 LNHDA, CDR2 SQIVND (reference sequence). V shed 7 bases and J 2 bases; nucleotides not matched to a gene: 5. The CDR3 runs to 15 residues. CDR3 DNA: TGTGCCAGTACCAGAGGGACTAGCGCCTACAATGAGCAGTTCTTC. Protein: CASTRGTSAYNEQFF.

CDR3 amino acids: CASSPQGAYGYEQYF. The CDR3, as DNA: TGTGCCAGCAGCCCGCAGGGGGCTTATGGCTACGAGCAGTACTTC. The rearrangement uses TRBV11-2 and TRBJ2-7; TRBD1 aligns across 8 bases. V lost 5 bases, J lost 3 bases, and 9 bases stayed unmatched. The CDR3 has 15 residues. The V gene's germline CDR1 is SGHAT and CDR2 FQNNGV.

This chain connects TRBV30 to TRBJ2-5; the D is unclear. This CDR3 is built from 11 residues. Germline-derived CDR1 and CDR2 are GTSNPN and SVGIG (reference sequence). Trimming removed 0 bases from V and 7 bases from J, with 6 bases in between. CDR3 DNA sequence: TGTGCCTGGAGTGTCTCCGGGACCCAGTACTTC. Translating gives CAWSVSGTQYF.

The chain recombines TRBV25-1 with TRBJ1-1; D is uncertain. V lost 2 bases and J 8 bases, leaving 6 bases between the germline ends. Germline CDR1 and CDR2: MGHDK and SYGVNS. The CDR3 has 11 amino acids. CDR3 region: CASSEMGEAFF. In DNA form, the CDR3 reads TGTGCCAGCAGTGAAATGGGCGAAGCTTTCTTT.

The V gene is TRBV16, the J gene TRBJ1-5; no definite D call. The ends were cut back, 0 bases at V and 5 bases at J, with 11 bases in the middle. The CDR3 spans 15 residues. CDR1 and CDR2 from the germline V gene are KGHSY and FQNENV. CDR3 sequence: CASSQSRDSHQPQHF. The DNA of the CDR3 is TGTGCCAGCAGCCAATCTCGGGATTCCCATCAGCCCCAGCATTTT. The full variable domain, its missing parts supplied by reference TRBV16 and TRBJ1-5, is GEEVAQTPKHLVRGEGQKAKLYCAPIKGHSYVFWYQQVLKNEFKFLISFQNENVFDETGMPKERFSAKCLPNSPCSLEIQATKLEDSAVYFCASSQSRDSHQPQHFGDGTRLSIL.

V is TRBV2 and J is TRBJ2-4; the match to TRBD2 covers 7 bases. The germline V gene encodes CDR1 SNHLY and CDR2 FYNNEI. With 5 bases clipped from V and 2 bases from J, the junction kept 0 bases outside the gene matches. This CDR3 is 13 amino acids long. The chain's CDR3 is CASSSGTKNIQYF. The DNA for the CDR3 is TGTGCCAGCAGTAGCGGGACCAAAAACATTCAGTACTTC.

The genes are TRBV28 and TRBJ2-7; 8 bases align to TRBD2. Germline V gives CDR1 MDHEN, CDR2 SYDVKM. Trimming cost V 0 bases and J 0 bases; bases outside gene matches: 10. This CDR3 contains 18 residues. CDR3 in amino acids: CASSLWRVAGLGSYEQYF. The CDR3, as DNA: TGTGCCAGCAGTTTATGGAGAGTAGCGGGGTTAGGCTCCTACGAGCAGTACTTC.

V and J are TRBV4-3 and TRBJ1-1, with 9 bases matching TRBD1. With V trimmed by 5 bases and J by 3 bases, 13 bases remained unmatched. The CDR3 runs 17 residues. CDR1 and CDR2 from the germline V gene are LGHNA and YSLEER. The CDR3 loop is CASSNAGTGTRDTEAFF. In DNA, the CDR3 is TGCGCCAGCAGCAACGCCGGGACAGGGACGAGGGACACTGAAGCTTTCTTT.

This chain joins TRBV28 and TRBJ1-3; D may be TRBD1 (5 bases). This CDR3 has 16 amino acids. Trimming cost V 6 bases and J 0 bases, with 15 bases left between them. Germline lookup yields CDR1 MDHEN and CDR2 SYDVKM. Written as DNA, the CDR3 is TGTGCCAGCAGATCGACAGCGTTCAGCTCTGGAAACACCATATATTTT. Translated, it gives CASRSTAFSSGNTIYF.

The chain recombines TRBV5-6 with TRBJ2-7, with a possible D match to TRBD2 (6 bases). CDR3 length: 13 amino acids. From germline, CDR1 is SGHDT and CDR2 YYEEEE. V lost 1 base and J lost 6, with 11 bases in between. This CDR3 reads CASSLSRAGEQYF. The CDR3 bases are TGTGCCAGCAGCTTGAGTCGAGCGGGCGAGCAGTACTTC.

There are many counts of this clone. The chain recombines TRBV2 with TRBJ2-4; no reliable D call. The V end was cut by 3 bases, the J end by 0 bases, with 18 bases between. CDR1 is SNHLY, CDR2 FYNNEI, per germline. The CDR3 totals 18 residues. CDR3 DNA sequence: TGTGCCAGCAGTGAGGCGGTTTTGCCTACCCTAGCCAAAAACATTCAGTACTTC. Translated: CASSEAVLPTLAKNIQYF.

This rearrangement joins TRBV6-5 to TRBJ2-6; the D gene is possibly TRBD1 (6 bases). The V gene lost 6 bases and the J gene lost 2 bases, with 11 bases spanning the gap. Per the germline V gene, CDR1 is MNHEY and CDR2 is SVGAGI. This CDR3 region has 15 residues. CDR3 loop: CASSKGDPGANVLTF. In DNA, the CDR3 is TGTGCCAGCAGCAAGGGGGACCCTGGGGCCAACGTCCTGACTTTC.

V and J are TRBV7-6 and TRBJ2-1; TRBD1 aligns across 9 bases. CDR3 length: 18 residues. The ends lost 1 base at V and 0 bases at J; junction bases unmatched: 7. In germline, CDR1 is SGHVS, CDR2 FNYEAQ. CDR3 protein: CASSLGRGTGLSYNEQFF. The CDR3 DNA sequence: TGTGCCAGCAGCTTAGGGCGCGGGACAGGGCTCTCCTACAATGAGCAGTTCTTC.

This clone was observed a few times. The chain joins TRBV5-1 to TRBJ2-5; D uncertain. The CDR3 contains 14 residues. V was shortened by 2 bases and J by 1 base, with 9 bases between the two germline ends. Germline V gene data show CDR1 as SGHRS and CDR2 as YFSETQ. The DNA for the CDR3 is TGCGCCAGCAGCTTTCCCCACAGCCAAGAGACCCAGTACTTC. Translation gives CASSFPHSQETQYF.

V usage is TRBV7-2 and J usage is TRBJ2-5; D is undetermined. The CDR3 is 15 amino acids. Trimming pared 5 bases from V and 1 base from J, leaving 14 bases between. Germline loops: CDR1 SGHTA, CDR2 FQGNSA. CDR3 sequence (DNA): TGTGCCAGCAGCGAGCGAGGCGGAAGCCAAGAGACCCAGTACTTC. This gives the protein CASSERGGSQETQYF.

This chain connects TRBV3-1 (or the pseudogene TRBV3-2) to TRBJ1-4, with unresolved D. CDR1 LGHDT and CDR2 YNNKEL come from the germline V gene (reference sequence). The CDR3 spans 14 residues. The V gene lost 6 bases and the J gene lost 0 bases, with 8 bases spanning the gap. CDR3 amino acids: CASRREATNEKLFF. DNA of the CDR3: TGTGCCAGCAGACGAGAAGCAACTAATGAAAAACTGTTTTTT.